This T cell receptor (beta chain) derives from a study of blood T cell repertoires in COVID-19. In the study overall: COVID-19 samples collected from the United States, Italy and Spain covered acute and convalescent phases.

CDR1 and CDR2 (germline): SGHTA, FQGNSA. J lost 9 bases, V lost 5 bases, and 5 bases had no gene match. The CDR3 runs to 12 residues. Authors' methods: Estimated nucleated cell counts came from reference gene primer amplification. TCRdb's table, derived via immunoSEQ multiplex PCR, lists solely in-frame clones and lacks some. That table is the source of V, J and clone size, and D and trimming were worked out from the DNA. Here the sample spans 90,000 to 100,000 clones, about 70% being singletons. The receptor comes from a woman aged 55-69 years in a cohort sampled during active or convalescent COVID-19. The sample comprised peripheral blood. The chain combines TRBV7-2 with TRBJ1-1; 8 nucleotides align to TRBD1. The CDR3 DNA reads TGTGCCAGCAGCCGGGACAGGCTGAAAGCTTTCTTT. As protein: CASSRDRLKAFF.